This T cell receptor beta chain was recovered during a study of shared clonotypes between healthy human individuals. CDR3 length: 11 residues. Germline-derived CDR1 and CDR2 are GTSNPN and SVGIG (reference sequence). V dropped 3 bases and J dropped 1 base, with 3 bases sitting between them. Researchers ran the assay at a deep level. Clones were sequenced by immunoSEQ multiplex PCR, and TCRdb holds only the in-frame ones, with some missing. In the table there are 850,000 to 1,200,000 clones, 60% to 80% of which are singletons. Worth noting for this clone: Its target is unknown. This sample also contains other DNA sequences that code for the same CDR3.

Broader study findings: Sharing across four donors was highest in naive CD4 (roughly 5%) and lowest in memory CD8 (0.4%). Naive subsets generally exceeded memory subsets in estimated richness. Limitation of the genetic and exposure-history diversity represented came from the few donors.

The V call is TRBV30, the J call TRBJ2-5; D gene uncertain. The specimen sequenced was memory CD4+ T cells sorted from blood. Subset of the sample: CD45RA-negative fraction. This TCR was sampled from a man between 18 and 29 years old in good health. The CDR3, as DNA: TGTGCCTGGAGCACCCAAGAGACCCAGTACTTC. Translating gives CAWSTQETQYF. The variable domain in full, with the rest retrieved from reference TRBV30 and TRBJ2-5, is SQTIHQWPATLVQPVGSPLSLECTVEGTSNPNLYWYRQAAGRGLQLLFYSVGIGQISSEVPQNLSASRPQDRQFILSSKKLLLSDSGFYLCAWSTQETQYFGPGTRLLVL.